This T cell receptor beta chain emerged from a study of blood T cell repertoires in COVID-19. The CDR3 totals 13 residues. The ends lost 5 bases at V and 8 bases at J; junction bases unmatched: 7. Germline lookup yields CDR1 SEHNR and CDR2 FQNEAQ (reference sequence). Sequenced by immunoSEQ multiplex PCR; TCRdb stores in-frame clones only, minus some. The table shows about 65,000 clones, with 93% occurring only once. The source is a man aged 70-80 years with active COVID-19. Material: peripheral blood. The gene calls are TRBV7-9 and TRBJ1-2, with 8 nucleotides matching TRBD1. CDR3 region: CASSPGQGGGYTF. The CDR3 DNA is TGTGCCAGCAGCCCAGGACAGGGAGGCGGCTACACCTTC.